Sequencing of this T cell receptor (beta chain) was carried out in a study of T cell responses to AZD1222 COVID-19 vaccine. Whole-study context: Second-dose recipients at about 4 or about 12 weeks were treated as one pooled group. Study findings and constraints: Repertoires were obtained solely post-peak T cell response. Donors were largely white British and mainly female; clonal diversity was possibly underestimated.

Assay: immunoSEQ multiplex PCR; the TCRdb copy retains only in-frame clones and omits some. This sample has fewer than 200,000 clones, with around 92% found just once. About this clone itself: Its cognate antigen is unknown.

V shed 1 base and J 11 bases; nucleotides not matched to a gene: 11. This CDR3 spans 15 amino acids. Per the germline V gene, CDR1 is SEHNR and CDR2 is FQNEAQ (reference sequence). This rearrangement joins TRBV7-9 to TRBJ2-3; TRBD2 matches 8 bases. The origin of this receptor is an adult in good health. Sequencing used peripheral blood, obtained on day 0 of AZD1222 vaccination. The CDR3 DNA reads as TGTGCCAGCAGCTTAGTTGCGGGAGGACCCTATTGGCAGTATTTT. Translated: CASSLVAGGPYWQYF.